This T cell receptor (beta chain) was observed in a study of blood T cell repertoires in COVID-19. In the study overall: Acute and convalescent COVID-19 specimens originated in the United States, Italy and Spain. From T cells, B-cell-depleted T cells, or PBMCs came the material, which was cDNA or gDNA.

Trimming removed 8 bases at V and 2 bases at J, with 15 bases between. Germline V lookup: CDR1 KGHSH, CDR2 LQKENI. The CDR3 extends over 14 amino acids. Authors' analysis steps: Amplification of reference gene primers was used by the study to estimate nucleated cell counts. Profiled with immunoSEQ multiplex PCR; TCRdb holds only in-frame clones, not every one. V and J calls and clone size are those listed in that table; D and trimming were worked out from the DNA. This table holds roughly 300,000 clones, 70% to 90% found once. Seattle cases were enrolled at active infection and followed longitudinally.

Input material: peripheral blood. The receptor comes from a woman in her 30s with COVID-19, enrolled during active disease. The rearrangement links TRBV18 to TRBJ1-2, with D perhaps TRBD1 (6 bases). CDR3 nucleotides: TGTGCCAGCGCCTCGGGACACCAGAACTATGGCTACACCTTC. Its translation is CASASGHQNYGYTF.